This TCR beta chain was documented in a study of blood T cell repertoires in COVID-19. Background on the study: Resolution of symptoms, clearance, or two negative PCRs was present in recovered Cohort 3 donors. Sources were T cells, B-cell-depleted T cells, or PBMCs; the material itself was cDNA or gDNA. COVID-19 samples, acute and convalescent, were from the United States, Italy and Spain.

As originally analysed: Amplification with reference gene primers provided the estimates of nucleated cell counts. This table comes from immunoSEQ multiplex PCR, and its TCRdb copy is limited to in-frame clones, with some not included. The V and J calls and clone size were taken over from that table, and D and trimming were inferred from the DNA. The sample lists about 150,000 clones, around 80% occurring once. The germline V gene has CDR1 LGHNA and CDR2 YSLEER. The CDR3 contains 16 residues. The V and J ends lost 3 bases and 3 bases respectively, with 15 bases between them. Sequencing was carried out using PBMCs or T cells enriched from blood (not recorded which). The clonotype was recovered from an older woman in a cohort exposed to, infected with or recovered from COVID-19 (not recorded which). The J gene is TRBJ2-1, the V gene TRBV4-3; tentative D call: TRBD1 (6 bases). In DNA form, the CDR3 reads TGCGCCAGCAGCCAGTCGACAGGCCCCCTCTACAATGAGCAGTTCTTC. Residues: CASSQSTGPLYNEQFF.